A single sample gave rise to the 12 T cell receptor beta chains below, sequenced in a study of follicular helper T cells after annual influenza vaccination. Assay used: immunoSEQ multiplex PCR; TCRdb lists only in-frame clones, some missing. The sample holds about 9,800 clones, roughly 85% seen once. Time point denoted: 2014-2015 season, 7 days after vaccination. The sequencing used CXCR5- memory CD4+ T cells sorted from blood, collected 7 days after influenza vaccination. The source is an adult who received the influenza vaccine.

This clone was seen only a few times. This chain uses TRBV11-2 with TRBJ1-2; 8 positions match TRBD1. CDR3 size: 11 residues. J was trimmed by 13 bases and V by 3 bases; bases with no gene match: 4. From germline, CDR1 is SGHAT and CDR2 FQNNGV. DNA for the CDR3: TGTGCCAGCAGCTTCCAGGGGGCTGGCACCTTC. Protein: CASSFQGAGTF.

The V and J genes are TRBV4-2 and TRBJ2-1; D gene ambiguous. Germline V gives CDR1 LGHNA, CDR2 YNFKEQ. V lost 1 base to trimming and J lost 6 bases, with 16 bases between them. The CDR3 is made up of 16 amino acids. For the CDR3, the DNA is TGTGCCAGCAGCCAAGTCCGTGCTCGATCTTCCAATGAGCAGTTCTTC. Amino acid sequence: CASSQVRARSSNEQFF.

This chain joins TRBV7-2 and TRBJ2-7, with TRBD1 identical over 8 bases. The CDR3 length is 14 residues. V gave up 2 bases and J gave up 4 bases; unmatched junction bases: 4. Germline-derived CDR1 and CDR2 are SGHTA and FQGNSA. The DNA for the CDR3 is TGTGCCAGCAGCTTAACAGGGGGTGGATACGAGCAGTACTTC. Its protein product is CASSLTGGGYEQYF.

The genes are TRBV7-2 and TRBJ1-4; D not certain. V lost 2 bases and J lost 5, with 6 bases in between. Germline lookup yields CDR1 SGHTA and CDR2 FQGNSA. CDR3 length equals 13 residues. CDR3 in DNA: TGTGCCAGCAGCTTATTTATGAATGAAAAACTGTTTTTT. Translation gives CASSLFMNEKLFF.

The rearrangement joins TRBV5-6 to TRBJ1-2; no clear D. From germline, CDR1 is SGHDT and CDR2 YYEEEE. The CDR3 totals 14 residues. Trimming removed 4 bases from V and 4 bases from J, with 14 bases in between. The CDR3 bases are TGTGCCAGCAGCATTTTCGGAGTTGGCTATGGCTACACCTTC. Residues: CASSIFGVGYGYTF.

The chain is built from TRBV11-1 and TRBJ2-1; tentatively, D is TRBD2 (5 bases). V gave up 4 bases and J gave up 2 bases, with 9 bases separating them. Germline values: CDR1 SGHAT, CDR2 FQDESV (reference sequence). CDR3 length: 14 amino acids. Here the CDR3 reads CASSSSLAYNEQFF. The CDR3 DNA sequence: TGTGCCAGCAGCTCTAGCTTGGCCTACAATGAGCAGTTCTTC.

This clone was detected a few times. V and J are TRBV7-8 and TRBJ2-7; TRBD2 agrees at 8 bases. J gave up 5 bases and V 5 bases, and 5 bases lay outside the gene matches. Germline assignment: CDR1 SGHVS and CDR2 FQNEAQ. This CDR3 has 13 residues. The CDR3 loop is CASSTGGRDEQYF. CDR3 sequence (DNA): TGTGCCAGCAGCACGGGAGGGAGGGACGAGCAGTACTTC.

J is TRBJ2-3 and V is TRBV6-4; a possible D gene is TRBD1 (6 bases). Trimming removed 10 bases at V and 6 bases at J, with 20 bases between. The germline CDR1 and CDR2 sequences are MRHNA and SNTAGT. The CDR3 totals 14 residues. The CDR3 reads CATKKDSGGDTQYF. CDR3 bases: TGTGCCACCAAGAAGGACAGTGGCGGGGATACGCAGTATTTT.

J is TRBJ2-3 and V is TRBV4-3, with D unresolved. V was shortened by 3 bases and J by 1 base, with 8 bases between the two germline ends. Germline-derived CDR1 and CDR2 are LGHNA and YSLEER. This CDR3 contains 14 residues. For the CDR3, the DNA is TGCGCCAGCAGCCACTCAGCCCGCACAGATACGCAGTATTTT. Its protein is CASSHSARTDTQYF.

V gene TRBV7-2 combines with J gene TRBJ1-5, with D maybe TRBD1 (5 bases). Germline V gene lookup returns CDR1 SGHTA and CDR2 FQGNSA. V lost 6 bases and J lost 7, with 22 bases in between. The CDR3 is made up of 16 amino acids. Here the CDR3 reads CASSSGTGEPEQPQHF. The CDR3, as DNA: TGTGCCAGCAGTTCCGGGACGGGAGAGCCTGAGCAGCCCCAGCATTTT.

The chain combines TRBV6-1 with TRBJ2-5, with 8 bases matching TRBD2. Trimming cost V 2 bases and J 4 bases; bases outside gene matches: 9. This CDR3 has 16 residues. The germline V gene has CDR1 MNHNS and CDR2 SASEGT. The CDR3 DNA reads TGTGCCAGCAGTGAATTTTTAGCGGGGTCGGGAGAGACCCAGTACTTC. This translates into CASSEFLAGSGETQYF.

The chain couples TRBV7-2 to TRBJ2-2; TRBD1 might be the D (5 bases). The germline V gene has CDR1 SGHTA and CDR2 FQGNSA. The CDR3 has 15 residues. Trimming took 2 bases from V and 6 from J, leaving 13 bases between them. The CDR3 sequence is CASSLWAGSSGELFF. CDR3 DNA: TGTGCCAGCAGCTTATGGGCAGGGTCATCCGGGGAGCTGTTTTTT.